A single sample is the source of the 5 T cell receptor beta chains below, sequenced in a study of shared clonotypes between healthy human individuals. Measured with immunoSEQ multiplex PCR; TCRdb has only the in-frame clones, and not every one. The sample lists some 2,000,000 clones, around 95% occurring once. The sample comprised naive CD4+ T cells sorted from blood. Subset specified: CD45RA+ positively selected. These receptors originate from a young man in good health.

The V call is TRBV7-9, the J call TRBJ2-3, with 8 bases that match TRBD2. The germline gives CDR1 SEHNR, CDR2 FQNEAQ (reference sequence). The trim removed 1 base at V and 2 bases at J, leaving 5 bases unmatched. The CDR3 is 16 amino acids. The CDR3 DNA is TGTGCCAGCAGCTTAGAGGCGCGGGGGGTCACAGATACGCAGTATTTT. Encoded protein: CASSLEARGVTDTQYF.

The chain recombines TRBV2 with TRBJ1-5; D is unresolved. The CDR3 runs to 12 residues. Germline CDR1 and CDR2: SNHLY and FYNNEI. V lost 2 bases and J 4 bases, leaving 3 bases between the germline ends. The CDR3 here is CASSEWNQPQHF. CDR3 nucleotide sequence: TGTGCCAGCAGTGAATGGAATCAGCCCCAGCATTTT.

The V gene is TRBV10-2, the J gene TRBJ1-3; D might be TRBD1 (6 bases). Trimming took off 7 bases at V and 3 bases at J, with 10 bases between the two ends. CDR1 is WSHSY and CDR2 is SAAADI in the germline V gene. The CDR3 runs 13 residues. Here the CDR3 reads CASKLTGGNTIYF. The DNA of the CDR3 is TGCGCCAGCAAACTGACAGGTGGAAACACCATATATTTT.

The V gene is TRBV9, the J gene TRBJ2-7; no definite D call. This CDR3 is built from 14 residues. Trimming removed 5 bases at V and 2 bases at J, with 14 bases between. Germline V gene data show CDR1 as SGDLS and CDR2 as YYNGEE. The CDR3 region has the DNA TGTGCCAGCAGTCGCTACAGCGCCCCCTACGAGCAGTACTTC. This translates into CASSRYSAPYEQYF. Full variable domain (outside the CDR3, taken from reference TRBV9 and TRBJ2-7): DSGVTQTPKHLITATGQRVTLRCSPRSGDLSVYWYQQSLDQGLQFLIQYYNGEERAKGNILERFSAQQFPDLHSELNLSSLELGDSALYFCASSRYSAPYEQYFGPGTRLTVT.

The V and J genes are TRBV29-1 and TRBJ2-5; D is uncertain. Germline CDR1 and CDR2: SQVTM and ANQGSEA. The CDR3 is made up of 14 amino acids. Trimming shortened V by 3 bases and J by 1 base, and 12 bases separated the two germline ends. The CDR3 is CSVDGSRLQETQYF. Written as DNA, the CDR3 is TGCAGCGTTGACGGATCTCGCCTCCAAGAGACCCAGTACTTC.